This T cell receptor (beta chain) was recorded in a study of cytomegalovirus exposure and HLA in healthy donors. Both 60 Vbeta primers and 13 Jbeta primers went into the PCR. TCRdb's copy holds only in-frame clones and misses some; the assay was immunoSEQ multiplex PCR. The table has around 180,000 clones, roughly 80% seen once. V dropped 2 bases and J dropped 7 bases, with 9 bases sitting between them. From germline, CDR1 is SGHVS and CDR2 FQNEAQ. The CDR3 totals 13 residues. This clone came up once. The clonotype originates from a woman in her forties or fifties in good health and CMV-seropositive. Sequencing was performed on PBMCs. V is TRBV7-8 and J is TRBJ1-5; D is undetermined. In nucleotides, the CDR3 is TGTGCCAGCAGCTTAAACAGCGGACAGCCCCAGCATTTT. This translates into CASSLNSGQPQHF.